Listed below are T cell receptor beta chains from one sample, sequenced in a study of type 1 regulatory T cells. One entry per CDR3 protein, called by TCRdb with MiXCR from the reads. The sample consists of 63,000 or so distinct CDR3 sequences, almost 50% of them appearing once. What these receptors recognize is not known. Sequencing input: cultured non-Tr1 T cells, either the whole culture or a sorted T cell fraction (not recorded which). Receptors originate from a human donor in good health. Both conserved end residues are part of each CDR3. The D gene is left open where the match is weak. Where a row states a size, it is once, few, many or the class of an expanded clone; other rows omit it.

TRBJ2-3 - TRBV7-2 - CASLRYFSSTDTQYF TGTGCCAGCCTTCGCTATTTTTCTAGCACAGATACGCAGTATTTT
TRBJ2-6 few TRBV5-1 - CASRPWSGTGSISGANVLTF TGCGCCAGCAGACCTTGGAGTGGCACAGGGTCTATCTCTGGGGCCAACGTCCTGACTTTC
TRBJ1-1 few TRBV20-1 - CSASTGPTEAFF TGCAGTGCTTCAACAGGGCCCACTGAAGCTTTCTTT
TRBJ1-5 - TRBV20-1 - CSAAQGGNQPQHF TGCAGTGCCGCTCAGGGTGGCAATCAGCCCCAGCATTTT
TRBJ1-3 - TRBV6-5 - CASMTGGASTIYF TGTGCCAGCATGACAGGCGGCGCGTCCACCATATATTTT
TRBJ2-7 - TRBV18 - CASSPGTDYEQYF TGTGCCAGCTCACCCGGGACCGACTACGAGCAGTACTTC
TRBJ2-5 few TRBV5-6 TRBD1 CASNRRTGPQETQYF TGTGCCAGCAACCGCAGGACAGGGCCGCAAGAGACCCAGTACTTC
TRBJ2-1 - TRBV7-2 - CASSSARTGRDNEQFF TGTGCCAGCAGCTCAGCACGGACAGGGAGGGACAATGAGCAGTTCTTC
TRBJ1-1 few TRBV7-9 - CASSPFTENTEAFF TGTGCCAGCAGCCCTTTCACAGAGAACACTGAAGCTTTCTTT
TRBJ2-3 few TRBV20-1 - CSVYTQGTDTQYF TGCAGTGTCTATACACAAGGCACAGATACGCAGTATTTT
TRBJ2-2 - TRBV11-2 - CASSLGDAGTGELFF TGTGCCAGCAGCTTAGGTGATGCCGGCACCGGGGAGCTGTTTTTT
TRBJ2-7 - TRBV30 - CAWRPTIAATYEQYF TGTGCCTGGCGACCAACGATAGCAGCCACCTACGAGCAGTACTTC
TRBJ2-2 - TRBV5-1 - CASSRSQTLTYINTGELFF TGCGCCAGCAGCAGATCCCAGACACTGACTTACATTAACACCGGGGAGCTGTTTTTT
TRBJ2-7 few TRBV7-2 TRBD2 CASRSGLAGASYEQYF TGTGCCAGCAGATCGGGACTAGCGGGCGCCTCCTACGAGCAGTACTTC
TRBJ1-1 - TRBV20-1 TRBD1 CSASRDRGAEAFF TGCAGTGCTAGTAGGGACAGGGGCGCTGAAGCTTTCTTT
TRBJ1-4 many TRBV15 - CATSRVDLTDEKLFF TGTGCCACCAGCAGAGTAGACCTTACTGATGAAAAACTGTTTTTT
TRBJ2-3 - TRBV20-1 TRBD1 CSASPGDRGTDTQYF TGCAGTGCTAGTCCGGGGGACAGGGGCACAGATACGCAGTATTTT
TRBJ1-5 - TRBV12-3/TRBV12-4 - CASSWGIGGLVF TGTGCCAGCAGTTGGGGGATTGGAGGACTTGTTTTT
TRBJ2-7 - TRBV7-8 - CASSLAAASSYEQYF TGTGCCAGCAGCTTAGCGGCGGCGAGCTCCTACGAGCAGTACTTC
TRBJ1-5 - TRBV6-1 - CASSESLASPPQHF TGTGCCAGCAGTGAGAGCCTAGCCTCTCCACCCCAGCATTTT
TRBJ2-7 - TRBV7-9 - CASSWAGTYEQYF TGTGCCAGCAGCTGGGCTGGCACCTACGAGCAGTACTTC
TRBJ1-1 few TRBV28 - CASKTASRGTEAFF TGTGCCAGCAAAACAGCCTCAAGGGGCACTGAAGCTTTCTTT
TRBJ2-2 few TRBV7-2 TRBD2 CASSLERGNTGELFF TGTGCCAGCAGCTTAGAGCGGGGGAACACCGGGGAGCTGTTTTTT
TRBJ1-2 few TRBV6-5 TRBD1 CASSYEGGNYYGYTF TGTGCCAGCAGTTACGAAGGGGGCAATTACTATGGCTACACCTTC
TRBJ2-1 few TRBV7-8 TRBD1 CASSARGTGINNEQFF TGTGCCAGCAGCGCCCGGGGGACAGGTATCAACAATGAGCAGTTCTTC
TRBJ1-5 - TRBV7-3 - CASAQDSNQPQHF TGTGCCAGCGCACAGGATAGCAATCAGCCCCAGCATTTT
TRBJ2-2 - TRBV7-9 - CASSEGLNTGELFF TGTGCCAGCAGCGAGGGTTTGAACACCGGGGAGCTGTTTTTT
TRBJ2-2 - TRBV5-1 - CASSLGDRNTGELFF TGCGCCAGCAGCTTGGGAGACAGGAACACCGGGGAGCTGTTTTTT
TRBJ2-2 many TRBV7-2 TRBD2 CASRFRWGGEMDTGELFF TGTGCCAGCAGGTTCCGGTGGGGGGGTGAAATGGACACCGGGGAGCTGTTTTTT
TRBJ2-3 - TRBV4-3 - CASSHGGVGDTQYF TGCGCCAGCAGCCACGGCGGGGTGGGAGATACGCAGTATTTT
TRBJ2-3 once TRBV6-2/TRBV6-3 - CASSYSPLNSFTDTQYF TGTGCCAGCAGTTACTCGCCTCTCAACTCCTTCACAGATACGCAGTATTTT
TRBJ2-2 - TRBV9 - CASSVVPLTGELFF TGTGCCAGCAGCGTAGTACCTCTCACCGGGGAGCTGTTTTTT
TRBJ2-1 many TRBV20-1 - CSAGRLVNNEQFF TGCAGTGCTGGCAGACTAGTCAACAATGAGCAGTTCTTC
TRBJ2-7 - TRBV6-2/TRBV6-3 - CASSYSVDEQYF TGTGCCAGCAGTTACTCGGTGGACGAGCAGTACTTC
TRBJ2-5 - TRBV4-3 TRBD2 CASSQDPPGLAWETQYF TGCGCCAGCAGCCAAGATCCCCCCGGACTAGCGTGGGAGACCCAGTACTTC
TRBJ2-3 - TRBV6-2/TRBV6-3 - CASSPIGRGTDTQYF TGTGCCAGCAGCCCCATAGGGAGAGGCACAGATACGCAGTATTTT
TRBJ1-1 - TRBV9 - CASSLGGKNTEAFF TGTGCCAGCAGCCTAGGGGGGAAAAACACTGAAGCTTTCTTT
TRBJ2-1 - TRBV4-1 - CASSQESAYNEQFF TGCGCCAGCAGCCAAGAATCAGCCTACAATGAGCAGTTCTTC
TRBJ1-1 - TRBV7-2 - CASSLGWWGDTEAFF TGTGCCAGCAGCTTAGGCTGGTGGGGGGACACTGAAGCTTTCTTT
TRBJ2-1 - TRBV12-5 - CASGTTREVSYNEQFF TGTGCTAGTGGAACAACCAGGGAAGTCTCCTACAATGAGCAGTTCTTC
TRBJ2-5 - TRBV5-1 TRBD1 CASSLAWSGGQETQYF TGCGCCAGCAGCTTGGCCTGGTCAGGGGGCCAAGAGACCCAGTACTTC
TRBJ1-2 - TRBV7-3 TRBD1 CASSSGQGNYGYTF TGTGCCAGCAGCTCGGGACAGGGGAACTATGGCTACACCTTC
TRBJ2-7 few TRBV5-4 - CASSSLHRAEQYF TGTGCCAGCAGCTCCCTCCACAGGGCCGAGCAGTACTTC
TRBJ2-3 few TRBV6-2/TRBV6-3 TRBD2 CASTPDGRTTDTQYF TGTGCCAGCACCCCCGACGGGAGGACCACAGATACGCAGTATTTT
TRBJ2-3 - TRBV6-5 - CASSYSGDRTDTQYF TGTGCCAGCAGTTACTCTGGGGATCGCACAGATACGCAGTATTTT
TRBJ2-5 few TRBV20-1 TRBD2 CSASSGGVQETQYF TGCAGTGCCAGTAGCGGGGGGGTACAAGAGACCCAGTACTTC
TRBJ1-2 - TRBV19 TRBD1 CASSPDRAYGYTF TGTGCCAGTAGCCCGGACAGGGCCTATGGCTACACCTTC
TRBJ2-7 many TRBV12-3/TRBV12-4 TRBD1 CASRRTGGEQYF TGTGCCAGCAGAAGGACAGGGGGCGAGCAGTACTTC
TRBJ2-6 few TRBV27 - CASSFLRSGANVLTF TGTGCCAGCAGTTTTCTTCGGTCTGGGGCCAACGTCCTGACTTTC
TRBJ1-1 - TRBV6-5 TRBD1 CASSPRQGSTEAFF TGTGCCAGCAGTCCGAGACAGGGATCCACTGAAGCTTTCTTT
TRBJ2-2 - TRBV7-6 TRBD2 CASSLGAGGQTGELFF TGTGCCAGCAGCTTGGGAGCGGGGGGCCAAACCGGGGAGCTGTTTTTT
TRBJ1-1 - TRBV19 TRBD1 CASSSRDRGYEAFF TGTGCCAGTAGTAGCCGGGACAGGGGATATGAAGCTTTCTTT
TRBJ2-1 few TRBV2 - CASNKGSRRNEQFF TGTGCCAGCAACAAGGGAAGCAGGAGGAATGAGCAGTTCTTC
TRBJ1-2 - TRBV28 - CASGPRGGYGYTF TGTGCCAGCGGCCCCCGGGGGGGCTATGGCTACACCTTC
TRBJ2-3 - TRBV6-1 - CASVLAGADTQYF TGTGCCAGCGTATTAGCAGGAGCCGATACGCAGTATTTT
TRBJ1-2 few TRBV6-5 - CASSTPGGILYTF TGTGCCAGCAGTACTCCGGGGGGGATTCTTTACACCTTC